The sequence of this TCR beta chain was determined in a study of blood T cell repertoires in COVID-19. Study at large: Samples of COVID-19 (acute and convalescent) were obtained from the United States, Italy and Spain. T cells, B-cell-depleted T cells, or PBMCs provided the cDNA or gDNA that served as material.

The study assigned cohorts using participant-reported clinical history. The germline V gene encodes CDR1 LNHDA and CDR2 SQIVND (reference sequence). This CDR3 has 15 amino acids. V was clipped by 0 bases and J by 5 bases; unmatched bases: 6. The authors' processing: Estimates of nucleated cell counts were drawn from the amplification of reference gene primers. Libraries were prepared by immunoSEQ multiplex PCR; TCRdb keeps only in-frame clonotypes and omits some of them. The V and J calls and clone size come from that table; D and trimming were worked out from the DNA. The table has 380,000 or so clones, around 87% seen once.

The source of this sequence is a woman in her twenties or thirties with acute COVID-19. The genes are TRBV19 and TRBJ1-2; 7 nucleotides agree with TRBD1. The specimen sequenced was PBMCs or T cells enriched from blood (not recorded which). The chain's CDR3 is CASSIDLRQGYGYTF. The CDR3 DNA reads TGTGCCAGTAGTATAGATCTGAGACAGGGTTATGGCTACACCTTC. Complete variable domain (other parts from reference TRBV19 and TRBJ1-2): DGGITQSPKYLFRKEGQNVTLSCEQNLNHDAMYWYRQDPGQGLRLIYYSQIVNDFQKGDIAEGYSVSREKKESFPLTVTSAQKNPTAFYLCASSIDLRQGYGYTFGSGTRLTVV.